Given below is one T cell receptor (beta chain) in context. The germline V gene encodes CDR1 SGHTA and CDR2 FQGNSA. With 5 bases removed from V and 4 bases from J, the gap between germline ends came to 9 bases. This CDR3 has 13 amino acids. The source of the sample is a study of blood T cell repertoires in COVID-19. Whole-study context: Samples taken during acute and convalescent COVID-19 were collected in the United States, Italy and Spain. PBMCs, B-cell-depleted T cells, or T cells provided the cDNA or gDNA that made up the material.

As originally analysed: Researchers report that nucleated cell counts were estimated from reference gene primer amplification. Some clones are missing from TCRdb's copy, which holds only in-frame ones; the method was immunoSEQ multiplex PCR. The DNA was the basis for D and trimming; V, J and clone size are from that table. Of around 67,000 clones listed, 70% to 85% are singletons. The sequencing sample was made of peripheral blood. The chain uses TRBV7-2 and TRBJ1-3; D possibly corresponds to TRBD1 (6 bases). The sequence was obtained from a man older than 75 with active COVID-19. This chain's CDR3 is CASSLDRGNTIYF. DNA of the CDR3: TGTGCCAGCAGCCTTGACAGGGGAAACACCATATATTTT.